This entry is about one TCR beta chain. Its antigen is as yet unknown. These data originate in a study of PD-L1 blockade in urothelial cancer. Study summary: The year 2014 saw patients start atezolizumab, 1,200 mg intravenously every 3 weeks. Study-wide findings and caveats: Better survival was predicted when blood TCR clonality before treatment fell below the median.

Sample time point: peripheral blood 6 weeks after treatment start. Sample contribution per patient ranged from 1 to 8, covering pretreatment and on-treatment. Profiled with immunoSEQ multiplex PCR; TCRdb holds only in-frame clones, not every one. The table lists around 100,000 clones, under 95% of them singletons. With 3 bases removed from V and 6 bases from J, the gap between germline ends came to 16 bases. CDR3 length: 14 residues. CDR1 and CDR2 from the germline V gene are SGHRS and YFSETQ. This material consisted of PBMCs, taken around atezolizumab (anti-PD-L1) treatment. The source of this sequence is a man in his sixties with urothelial cancer. V is TRBV5-1 and J is TRBJ2-7; tentatively, D is TRBD2 (6 bases). This chain's CDR3 is CASSSEVDYIEQYF. In nucleotides, the CDR3 is TGCGCCAGCAGCTCCGAAGTGGACTACATCGAGCAGTACTTC.